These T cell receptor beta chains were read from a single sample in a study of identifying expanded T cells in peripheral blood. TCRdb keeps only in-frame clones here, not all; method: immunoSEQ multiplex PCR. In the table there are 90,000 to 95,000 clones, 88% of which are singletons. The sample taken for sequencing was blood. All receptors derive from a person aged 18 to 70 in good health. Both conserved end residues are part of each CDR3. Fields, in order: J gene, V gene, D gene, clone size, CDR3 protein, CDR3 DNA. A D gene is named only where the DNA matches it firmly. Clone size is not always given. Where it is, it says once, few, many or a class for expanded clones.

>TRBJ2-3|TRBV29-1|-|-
CSVGTRMDTQYF
TGCAGTGTTGGGACCCGCATGGATACGCAGTATTTT
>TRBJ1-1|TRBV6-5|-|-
CASRGQNTEAFF
TGTGCCAGCAGGGGGCAGAACACTGAAGCTTTCTTT
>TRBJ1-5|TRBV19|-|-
CASTVTGSNQPQHF
TGTGCCAGTACCGTGACAGGAAGCAATCAGCCCCAGCATTTT
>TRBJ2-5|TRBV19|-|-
CASSSVPRKTQYF
TGTGCCAGTAGTTCGGTCCCGAGAAAGACCCAGTACTTC
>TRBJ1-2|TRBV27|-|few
CASSLSFGGQVNEDGYTF
TGTGCCAGCAGTTTATCGTTTGGGGGGCAGGTCAACGAGGATGGCTACACCTTC
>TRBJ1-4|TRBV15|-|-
CATSTRGSRRAPNEKLFF
TGTGCCACCAGCACCCGAGGGAGCCGCAGGGCTCCAAATGAAAAACTGTTTTTT
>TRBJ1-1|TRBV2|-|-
CASSGQIYTEAFF
TGTGCCAGCAGTGGACAGATATACACTGAAGCTTTCTTT
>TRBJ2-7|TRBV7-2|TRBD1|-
CASSLMGQGVWEQYF
TGTGCCAGCAGCTTGATGGGACAGGGGGTGTGGGAGCAGTACTTC
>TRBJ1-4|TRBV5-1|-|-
CASSLGVASSDEKLFF
TGCGCCAGCAGCTTGGGGGTGGCGTCCTCGGATGAAAAACTGTTTTTT
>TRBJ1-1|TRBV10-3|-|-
CAISPGQNTEAFF
TGTGCCATCAGCCCGGGACAAAACACTGAAGCTTTCTTT
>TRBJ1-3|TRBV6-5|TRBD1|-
CASSYPQGARGNTIYF
TGTGCCAGCAGTTACCCTCAGGGGGCGCGAGGAAACACCATATATTTT
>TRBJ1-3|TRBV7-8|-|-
CASSFKGDLLGNTIYF
TGTGCCAGCAGCTTCAAGGGAGACCTCCTTGGAAACACCATATATTTT
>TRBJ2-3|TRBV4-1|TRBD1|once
CASSQEDRGFSTDTQYF
TGCGCCAGCAGCCAAGAAGACAGGGGCTTTAGCACAGATACGCAGTATTTT
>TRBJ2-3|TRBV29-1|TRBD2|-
CSVERLAGSFSTDTQYF
TGCAGCGTTGAAAGACTAGCGGGGAGTTTTAGCACAGATACGCAGTATTTT
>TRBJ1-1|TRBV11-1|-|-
CASSPRRVENTEAFF
TGTGCCAGCAGCCCAAGGAGGGTAGAGAACACTGAAGCTTTCTTT
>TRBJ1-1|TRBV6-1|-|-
CASSWVGQMVGAFF
TGTGCCAGCAGTTGGGTAGGCCAGATGGTCGGGGCTTTCTTT
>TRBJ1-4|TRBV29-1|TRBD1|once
CSAQGQPGEKLFF
TGCAGCGCCCAGGGACAGCCGGGCGAAAAACTGTTTTTT
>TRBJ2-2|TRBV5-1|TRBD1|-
CASSPDRVDTGELFF
TGCGCCAGCAGCCCGGACAGGGTGGACACCGGGGAGCTGTTTTTT
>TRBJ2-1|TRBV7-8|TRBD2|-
CASSSLGRTSVYNEQFF
TGTGCCAGCAGCTCTCTGGGCCGGACTAGCGTATACAATGAGCAGTTCTTC
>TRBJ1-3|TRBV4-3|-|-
CASRRGVDSGNTIYF
TGCGCCAGCAGAAGGGGAGTGGACTCTGGAAACACCATATATTTT